A selection of T cell receptor beta chains follows, all from one sample in a study of technical replicates of blood from a handful of donors. TCRdb keeps only in-frame clones here, not all; method: immunoSEQ multiplex PCR. The sample lists under 90,000 clones, 93% occurring once. Sequenced: T cells isolated from PBMCs. The receptors originated from a human donor in good health. Both conserved end residues are part of each CDR3. A D gene is named only where the DNA matches it firmly. Rows may omit the clone size; those that give it use once, few, many or a size class.

V gene: TRBV23-1
D gene: -
CDR3 length: 18
clone size: -
J gene: TRBJ2-1
CDR3 DNA: TGCGCCAGCAGCCCCCAGGGGCGCAGGTCAAGGTTCTTCGATGAGCAGTTCTTC
CDR3 protein: CASSPQGRRSRFFDEQFF

V gene: TRBV5-6
D gene: TRBD1
CDR3 length: 15
clone size: -
J gene: TRBJ2-4
CDR3 DNA: TGTGCCAGCAGCCATGAGGGGGCAGCCAAAAACATTCAGTACTTC
CDR3 protein: CASSHEGAAKNIQYF

V gene: TRBV7-8
D gene: -
CDR3 length: 11
clone size: -
J gene: TRBJ1-4
CDR3 DNA: TGTGCCAGCAGCACCGGTGAAAAACTGTTTTTT
CDR3 protein: CASSTGEKLFF

V gene: TRBV21-1
D gene: -
CDR3 length: 18
clone size: -
J gene: TRBJ2-1
CDR3 DNA: TGTGCCAGCAGTGTCCAGGCCCTTGGACTAGCGATTTACAATGAGCAGTTCTTC
CDR3 protein: CASSVQALGLAIYNEQFF

V gene: TRBV19
D gene: TRBD2
CDR3 length: 16
clone size: -
J gene: TRBJ2-1
CDR3 DNA: TGTGCCAGTAGTGAAGGTAGCGGGGGGTTCAGGGATGAGCAGTTCTTC
CDR3 protein: CASSEGSGGFRDEQFF

V gene: TRBV7-2
D gene: -
CDR3 length: 15
clone size: -
J gene: TRBJ1-5
CDR3 DNA: TGTGCCAGCAGCTTAGTGGGGGGTGGCAATCAGCCCCAGCATTTT
CDR3 protein: CASSLVGGGNQPQHF

V gene: TRBV2
D gene: TRBD2
CDR3 length: 15
clone size: once
J gene: TRBJ2-3
CDR3 DNA: TGTGCCAGCAGTGAAGGTAGCGGGAGTGGAGATACGCAGTATTTT
CDR3 protein: CASSEGSGSGDTQYF

V gene: TRBV12-5
D gene: TRBD2
CDR3 length: 16
clone size: -
J gene: TRBJ2-3
CDR3 DNA: TGTGCTAGTGGTTTGGTACAGAGCGGGAGGAGAGATACGCAGTATTTT
CDR3 protein: CASGLVQSGRRDTQYF

V gene: TRBV5-4
D gene: -
CDR3 length: 17
clone size: few
J gene: TRBJ1-2
CDR3 DNA: TGTGCCAGCAGCTTGATGGCAGGTGGGGACTCGAACTATGGCTACACCTTC
CDR3 protein: CASSLMAGGDSNYGYTF

V gene: TRBV9
D gene: -
CDR3 length: 13
clone size: -
J gene: TRBJ1-2
CDR3 DNA: TGTGCCAGCAGCGTAGGTCCAGCGGATGGCTACACCTTC
CDR3 protein: CASSVGPADGYTF

V gene: TRBV27
D gene: -
CDR3 length: 15
clone size: once
J gene: TRBJ1-2
CDR3 DNA: TGTGCCAGCAGTCTAAACGGACACACTAACTATGGCTACACCTTC
CDR3 protein: CASSLNGHTNYGYTF

V gene: TRBV14
D gene: TRBD2
CDR3 length: 19
clone size: -
J gene: TRBJ2-1
CDR3 DNA: TGTGCCAGCAGCCAAGGGGCTGGCGCGGGGGGTTACCTCTACAATGAGCAGTTCTTC
CDR3 protein: CASSQGAGAGGYLYNEQFF

V gene: TRBV19
D gene: TRBD1
CDR3 length: 14
clone size: -
J gene: TRBJ1-1
CDR3 DNA: TGTGCCAGTAGTAAACAGGGGAGATACACTGAAGCTTTCTTT
CDR3 protein: CASSKQGRYTEAFF

V gene: TRBV2
D gene: TRBD1
CDR3 length: 14
clone size: -
J gene: TRBJ2-7
CDR3 DNA: TGTGCCAGCAGCGGACAGGGGAGGGTGGGGGAGCAGTACTTC
CDR3 protein: CASSGQGRVGEQYF

V gene: TRBV5-1
D gene: -
CDR3 length: 12
clone size: -
J gene: TRBJ2-1
CDR3 DNA: TGCGCCAGCAGCTTGAATAACAATGAGCAGTTCTTC
CDR3 protein: CASSLNNNEQFF

V gene: TRBV7-9
D gene: TRBD2
CDR3 length: 15
clone size: -
J gene: TRBJ2-1
CDR3 DNA: TGTGCCAGCAGCCAATGGGAGCGGGACGACAATGAGCAGTTCTTC
CDR3 protein: CASSQWERDDNEQFF

V gene: TRBV5-6
D gene: TRBD2
CDR3 length: 14
clone size: -
J gene: TRBJ2-1
CDR3 DNA: TGTGCCAGCACGACTAGCGGGAGCGTCAATGAGCAGTTCTTC
CDR3 protein: CASTTSGSVNEQFF

V gene: TRBV6-5
D gene: -
CDR3 length: 14
clone size: -
J gene: TRBJ2-3
CDR3 DNA: TGTGCCAGCAGTTACTCTTCCCACACAGATACGCAGTATTTT
CDR3 protein: CASSYSSHTDTQYF

V gene: TRBV27
D gene: TRBD1
CDR3 length: 18
clone size: -
J gene: TRBJ1-6
CDR3 DNA: TGTGCCAGCAGTTTACTTATTTCCGGGACAGGTCTTAATTCACCCCTCCACTTT
CDR3 protein: CASSLLISGTGLNSPLHF

V gene: TRBV7-9
D gene: TRBD2
CDR3 length: 14
clone size: -
J gene: TRBJ2-1
CDR3 DNA: TGTGCCAGCAGTTCTAGCGGGGGAGTTCTTGAGCAGTTCTTC
CDR3 protein: CASSSSGGVLEQFF

V gene: TRBV13
D gene: TRBD1
CDR3 length: 15
clone size: -
J gene: TRBJ1-4
CDR3 DNA: TGTGCCAGCAGCTTAGGGGGACAGGGGGCCGAAAAACTGTTTTTT
CDR3 protein: CASSLGGQGAEKLFF

V gene: TRBV19
D gene: TRBD1
CDR3 length: 14
clone size: -
J gene: TRBJ1-1
CDR3 DNA: TGTGCCAGTAGTATGGCAGGGGGCGTCACTGAAGCTTTCTTT
CDR3 protein: CASSMAGGVTEAFF

V gene: TRBV7-8
D gene: -
CDR3 length: 13
clone size: -
J gene: TRBJ1-1
CDR3 DNA: TGTGCCAGCAGCCCGCTCGGACAAGCTGAAGCTTTCTTT
CDR3 protein: CASSPLGQAEAFF

V gene: TRBV6-6
D gene: -
CDR3 length: 15
clone size: -
J gene: TRBJ2-1
CDR3 DNA: TGTGCCAGCAGTTACTCGAGCGGGCACTACAATGAGCAGTTCTTC
CDR3 protein: CASSYSSGHYNEQFF

V gene: TRBV7-2
D gene: -
CDR3 length: 13
clone size: -
J gene: TRBJ1-1
CDR3 DNA: TGTGCCAGCAGCAAAAGGAGGGCCACTGAAGCTTTCTTT
CDR3 protein: CASSKRRATEAFF

V gene: TRBV5-6
D gene: TRBD1
CDR3 length: 17
clone size: -
J gene: TRBJ1-4
CDR3 DNA: TGTGCCAGCAGCCTGCCGGGACAGGGGGCAACTAATGAAAAACTGTTTTTT
CDR3 protein: CASSLPGQGATNEKLFF

V gene: TRBV7-9
D gene: TRBD1
CDR3 length: 15
clone size: -
J gene: TRBJ1-5
CDR3 DNA: TGTGCCAGCAGCTCCGGGACAGGGATCCTTCAGCCCCAGCATTTT
CDR3 protein: CASSSGTGILQPQHF

V gene: TRBV30
D gene: -
CDR3 length: 17
clone size: -
J gene: TRBJ2-3
CDR3 DNA: TGTGCCTGGAGTGTTGTCCAGAAAGACCTCCGGGCAGATACGCAGTATTTT
CDR3 protein: CAWSVVQKDLRADTQYF

V gene: TRBV10-2
D gene: -
CDR3 length: 15
clone size: -
J gene: TRBJ1-1
CDR3 DNA: TGCGCCAGCAGTGAGTCTAACAGGGTGACCACTGAAGCTTTCTTT
CDR3 protein: CASSESNRVTTEAFF

V gene: TRBV27
D gene: TRBD2
CDR3 length: 17
clone size: once
J gene: TRBJ2-7
CDR3 DNA: TGTGCCAGCAGTTCCCTCCGTAGCGGGAGGGTTATAGGAGAGCAGTACTTC
CDR3 protein: CASSSLRSGRVIGEQYF

V gene: TRBV14
D gene: -
CDR3 length: 15
clone size: -
J gene: TRBJ2-7
CDR3 DNA: TGTGCCAGCAGCCAAGGGTGGGGCGGTGGAAGCGAGCAGTACTTC
CDR3 protein: CASSQGWGGGSEQYF

V gene: TRBV6-1
D gene: TRBD1
CDR3 length: 15
clone size: once
J gene: TRBJ1-4
CDR3 DNA: TGTGCCAGCAGTGAACAGACAGGGGGCATCGAAAAACTGTTTTTT
CDR3 protein: CASSEQTGGIEKLFF

V gene: TRBV6-5
D gene: TRBD2
CDR3 length: 15
clone size: -
J gene: TRBJ2-1
CDR3 DNA: TGTGCCAGCAGTTACTGGCCGGGAGGGTACAATGAGCAGTTCTTC
CDR3 protein: CASSYWPGGYNEQFF

V gene: TRBV6-5
D gene: -
CDR3 length: 13
clone size: -
J gene: TRBJ2-3
CDR3 DNA: TGTGCCAGTGGACTCCCCAGGACAGATACGCAGTATTTT
CDR3 protein: CASGLPRTDTQYF

V gene: TRBV11-3
D gene: -
CDR3 length: 16
clone size: -
J gene: TRBJ2-5
CDR3 DNA: TGTGCCAGCAACTTAGTTATGGGGAGTCCTAAAGAGACCCAGTACTTC
CDR3 protein: CASNLVMGSPKETQYF

V gene: TRBV5-1
D gene: TRBD1
CDR3 length: 18
clone size: -
J gene: TRBJ1-3
CDR3 DNA: TGCGCCAGCAGCTTGGCTGGACAGGTGGCGGGGCCTGGAAACACCATATATTTT
CDR3 protein: CASSLAGQVAGPGNTIYF

V gene: TRBV29-1
D gene: TRBD1
CDR3 length: 14
clone size: -
J gene: TRBJ2-5
CDR3 DNA: TGCAGCGCCGGACAGGGGATGGTTCAAGAGACCCAGTACTTC
CDR3 protein: CSAGQGMVQETQYF

V gene: TRBV11-3
D gene: -
CDR3 length: 20
clone size: -
J gene: TRBJ2-6
CDR3 DNA: TGTGCCAGCAGCTTATCTGGGAGGCGGCAGGGTTGGAGTGGGGCCAACGTCCTGACTTTC
CDR3 protein: CASSLSGRRQGWSGANVLTF

V gene: TRBV19
D gene: -
CDR3 length: 14
clone size: -
J gene: TRBJ1-1
CDR3 DNA: TGTGCCAGTAGTGCCCTTTCGGTGAACACTGAAGCTTTCTTT
CDR3 protein: CASSALSVNTEAFF

V gene: TRBV7-9
D gene: TRBD2
CDR3 length: 19
clone size: -
J gene: TRBJ2-6
CDR3 DNA: TGTGCCAGCAGCCTTTGGACTAGCGGGAGGGCCTCTGGGGCCAACGTCCTGACTTTC
CDR3 protein: CASSLWTSGRASGANVLTF